This T cell receptor (beta chain) was captured by sequencing in a study of shared clonotypes between healthy human individuals (dated by TCRdb to the early 2020s). Looking at the study overall: The cohort comprised a couple of women and a few men aged 18 to 49 years. Blood TCR repertoires of several healthy adults were deeply sequenced to estimate repertoire size and the extent of clonotype sharing between individuals. To increase sequencing depth and limit assay-specific biases, TCR repertoire library preparation and sequencing were carried out by different laboratories using diverse techniques. Per donor, leukapheresis produced somewhere between about 0.9 and 9 billion PBMCs. Per donor, three plates each were used for CD4 naive and CD4 memory, two for CD8 naive, and one for CD8 memory. What the study reported, not specific to this receptor: Sampling was limited to blood, and TCR repertoires in tissue likely differ from TCR repertoires in blood. Naive subsets generally had larger estimated clonotype richness than memory subsets did. Across a few donors, 5% to 6% of naive CD4, roughly 3.3% of naive CD8, under 2.5% of memory CD4, and 0.3% to 0.45% of memory CD8 clonotypes were shared. Because the study included only a small number of donors, the genetic and exposure-history diversity represented was limited. Based on pairwise subsampling, the degree of clonotype sharing among donors was expected to be affected by sequencing depth. Clonotypes shared by all four sorted-subset donors showed higher generation probabilities than non-shared clonotypes. Rarefaction of sorted-subset datasets indicated incomplete sequencing despite the large sequencing depth.

For the CD8 naive samples, CD45RO-negative cells were positively selected for CCR7, yielding a CD45RA+CCR7+ population from which TemRA cells were excluded. Donors were healthy HIV-negative adults with no recently reported acute infections or vaccinations. All donors were Caucasian adults living in Nashville, Tennessee, USA. Blood was obtained by leukapheresis, after which PBMCs were separated by Ficoll-Histopaque density gradient centrifugation and cryopreserved in liquid nitrogen vapor phase. Analytical flow cytometry was used to check the purity and quantity of every magnetically sorted T cell population. From each sorted fraction, genomic DNA was isolated and quantified by UV absorbance on a Nanodrop 2000c. Using the deep immunoSEQ assay, multiplex PCR amplified TCR CDR3 regions from genomic DNA. Extracted genomic DNA from each cell subset was spread evenly across all wells of several immunoSEQ 96-well plates, with each plate serving as a replicate. For sorted subsets, each replicate PCR was loaded with roughly 190 ng genomic DNA, equivalent to some 27,000 T cell genomes. The purified libraries were quantified using a Qubit 3.0 fluorometer, sized with a Bioanalyzer 2100, and then quantified again using the KAPA Library Quantification kit. A separate single-read 150-cycle Illumina NextSeq 550 flow cell was used to sequence each immunoSEQ 96-well plate. For the original study's pipeline: Because the immunoSEQ output held only junctional sequences and lacked quality scores, the filtering could not match the filtering applied to full-length reads. Sequences were annotated with PyIR, a Python wrapper for IgBLAST v1.9, using IMGT germline references to assign V/J genes and CDR3. Reads were filtered out if the reads had weak V/J assignments (E-value above 1e-6), no CDR3, stop codons, out-of-frame junctions, or ambiguous translated residues. A V3J clonotype was defined by an identical inferred V gene, J gene, and CDR3 amino acid sequence. Percentage overlap between repertoires was computed as shared unique clonotypes divided by the size of the smaller repertoire. Three approaches were used to assess repertoire richness: RTK rarefaction, the Chao1 estimator, and Recon v2.1 estimates of unobserved clonotypes. Generation probabilities for all TCRbeta clonotypes obtained by the gDNA method from a handful of donors were computed using OLGA. As stored in TCRdb, this immuneACCESS dataset retains in-frame rearrangements with V and J assigned. A fraction of the clones does not appear; measured against another copy, unresolved V genes explain less than half of the discrepancy, and the remainder lacks a known reason. V, J and clone size are taken as reported in that table, and D and trimming were inferred from the DNA itself. For this sample the table gives around 2,000,000 clones, of which approximately 94% were detected only once. Jointly, the top ten make up 0.9% to 1.5% of the sample.

From V the trimming removes 1 base and from J it removes 1 base, while the gene matches leave 8 bases of the junction unaccounted for. The CDR3 has 17 amino acids, counting the end cysteine and phenylalanine. The kept DNA is CDR3 alone, 51 bases in frame from the first base. Per the germline V gene, SGHAT is the CDR1 and FQNNGV is the CDR2. This clone occurred a few times. The antigen it binds to is not known. No qualities accompany the bases; no much larger clone lies one base away. Input material: naive CD8+ T cells sorted from blood. The sample's cell subset or site label is to be understood as: CD45RA+CCR7+. The V and J genes are TRBV11-2 and TRBJ2-7, with 9 bases matching TRBD1. The TCR sequence derives from a young man in good health. The CDR3 protein sequence reads: CASSLAPGTGPSYEQYF. The base sequence is TGTGCCAGCAGCTTAGCTCCTGGGACAGGGCCTTCCTACGAGCAGTACTTC.